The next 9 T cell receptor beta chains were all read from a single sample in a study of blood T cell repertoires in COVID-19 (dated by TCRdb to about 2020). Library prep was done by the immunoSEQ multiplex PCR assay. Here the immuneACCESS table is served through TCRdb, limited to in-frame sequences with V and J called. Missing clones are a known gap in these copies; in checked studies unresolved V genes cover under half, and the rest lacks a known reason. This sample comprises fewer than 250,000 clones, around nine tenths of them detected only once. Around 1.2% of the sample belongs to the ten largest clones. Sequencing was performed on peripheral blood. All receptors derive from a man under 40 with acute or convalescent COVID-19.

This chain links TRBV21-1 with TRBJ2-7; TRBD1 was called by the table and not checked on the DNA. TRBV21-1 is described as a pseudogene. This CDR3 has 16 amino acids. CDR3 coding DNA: TGTGCCAGCAGCAAAGCGGGCAGGGGGCTAAGGCTTCAGCAGTACTTC. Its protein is CASSKAGRGLRLQQYF.

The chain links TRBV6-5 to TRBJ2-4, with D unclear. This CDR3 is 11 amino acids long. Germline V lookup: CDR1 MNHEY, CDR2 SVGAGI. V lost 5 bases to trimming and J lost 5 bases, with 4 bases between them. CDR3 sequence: CASSLQNIQYF. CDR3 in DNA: TGTGCCAGCAGTCTTCAAAACATTCAGTACTTC.

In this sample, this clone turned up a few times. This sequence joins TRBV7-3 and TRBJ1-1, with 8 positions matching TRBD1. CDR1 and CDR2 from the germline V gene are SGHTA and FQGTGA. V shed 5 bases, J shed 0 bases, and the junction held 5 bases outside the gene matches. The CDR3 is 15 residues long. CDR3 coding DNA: TGTGCCAGCAGCCGACAGGGGTCCTTGAACACTGAAGCTTTCTTT. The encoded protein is CASSRQGSLNTEAFF.

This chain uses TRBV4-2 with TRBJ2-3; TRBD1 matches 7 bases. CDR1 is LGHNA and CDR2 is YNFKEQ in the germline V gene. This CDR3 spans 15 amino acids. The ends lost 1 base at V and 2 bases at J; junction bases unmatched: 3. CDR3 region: CASSQAGQYTDTQYF. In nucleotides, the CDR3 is TGTGCCAGCAGCCAAGCGGGACAGTACACAGATACGCAGTATTTT.

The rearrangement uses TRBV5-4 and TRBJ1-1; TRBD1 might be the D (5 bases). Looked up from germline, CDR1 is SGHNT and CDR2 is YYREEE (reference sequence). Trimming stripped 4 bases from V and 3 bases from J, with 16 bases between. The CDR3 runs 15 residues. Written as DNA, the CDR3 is TGTGCCAGCAGCGGGGGGACTTTGCGGGACACTGAAGCTTTCTTT. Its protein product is CASSGGTLRDTEAFF.

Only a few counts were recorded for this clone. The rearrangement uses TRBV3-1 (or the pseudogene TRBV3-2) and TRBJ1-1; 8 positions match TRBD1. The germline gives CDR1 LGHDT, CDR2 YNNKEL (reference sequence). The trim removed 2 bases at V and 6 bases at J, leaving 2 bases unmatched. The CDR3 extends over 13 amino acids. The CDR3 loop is CASSQQGAPEAFF. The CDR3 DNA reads TGTGCCAGCAGCCAACAGGGGGCCCCTGAAGCTTTCTTT.

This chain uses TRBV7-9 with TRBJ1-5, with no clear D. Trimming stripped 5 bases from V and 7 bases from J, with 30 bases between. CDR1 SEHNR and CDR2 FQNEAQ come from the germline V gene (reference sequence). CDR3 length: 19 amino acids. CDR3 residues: CASSRVRGQGGEARQPQHF. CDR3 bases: TGTGCCAGCAGCCGCGTTCGTGGGCAAGGTGGGGAGGCAAGGCAGCCCCAGCATTTT.

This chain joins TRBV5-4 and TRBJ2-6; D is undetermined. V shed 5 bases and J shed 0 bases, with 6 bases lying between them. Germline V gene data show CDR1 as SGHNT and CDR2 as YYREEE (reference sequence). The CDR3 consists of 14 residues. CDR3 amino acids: CASRFSSGANVLTF. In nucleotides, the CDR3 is TGTGCCAGCAGATTTAGCTCTGGGGCCAACGTCCTGACTTTC.

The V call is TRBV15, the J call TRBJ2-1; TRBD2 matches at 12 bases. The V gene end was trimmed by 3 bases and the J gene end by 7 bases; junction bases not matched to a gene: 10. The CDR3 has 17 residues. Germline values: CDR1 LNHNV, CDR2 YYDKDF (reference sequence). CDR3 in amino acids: CATSSRLAGGPGNEQFF. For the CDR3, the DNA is TGTGCCACCAGCAGCCGCCTAGCGGGGGGGCCGGGAAATGAGCAGTTCTTC.